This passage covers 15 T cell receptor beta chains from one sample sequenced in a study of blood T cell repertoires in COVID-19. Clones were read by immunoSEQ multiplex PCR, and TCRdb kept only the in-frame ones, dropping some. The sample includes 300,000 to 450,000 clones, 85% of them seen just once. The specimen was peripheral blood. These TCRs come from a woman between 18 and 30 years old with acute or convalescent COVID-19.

CDR3 sequence reads: CASTKEWRYTF. The DNA for the CDR3 is TGTGCCAGCACCAAAGAATGGAGGTACACCTTC. The genes are TRBV5-8 and TRBJ1-2, with unresolved D. The germline V and J ends were trimmed by 6 bases and 11 bases, with 14 bases remaining between them. Germline lookup yields CDR1 SGHTS and CDR2 YDEGEE. The CDR3 has 11 amino acids. Drawing the rest from reference TRBV5-8 and TRBJ1-2, the complete variable domain is EAGVTQSPTHLIKTRGQQATLRCSPISGHTSVYWYQQALGLGLQFLLWYDEGEERNRGNFPPRFSGRQFPNYSSELNVNALELEDSALYLCASTKEWRYTFGSGTRLTVV.

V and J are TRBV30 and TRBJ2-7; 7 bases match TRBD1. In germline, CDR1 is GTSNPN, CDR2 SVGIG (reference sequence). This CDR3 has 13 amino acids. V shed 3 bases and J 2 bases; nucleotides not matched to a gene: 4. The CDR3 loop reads CAWSRGTPYEQYF. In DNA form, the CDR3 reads TGTGCCTGGAGCAGGGGGACACCCTACGAGCAGTACTTC.

This chain's CDR3 is CASSPGTDNYGYTF. The CDR3 bases are TGCGCCAGCAGTCCCGGGACAGACAACTATGGCTACACCTTC. V and J are TRBV5-1 and TRBJ1-2, with 7 bases lining up with TRBD1. Trimming took 5 bases from V and 2 from J; bases not matched to a gene: 6. The CDR3 loop spans 14 amino acids. Per germline, CDR1 SGHRS and CDR2 YFSETQ. The whole variable domain, filled in from reference TRBV5-1 and TRBJ1-2, reads KAGVTQTPRYLIKTRGQQVTLSCSPISGHRSVSWYQQTPGQGLQFLFEYFSETQRNKGNFPGRFSGRQFSNSRSEMNVSTLELGDSALYLCASSPGTDNYGYTFGSGTRLTVV.

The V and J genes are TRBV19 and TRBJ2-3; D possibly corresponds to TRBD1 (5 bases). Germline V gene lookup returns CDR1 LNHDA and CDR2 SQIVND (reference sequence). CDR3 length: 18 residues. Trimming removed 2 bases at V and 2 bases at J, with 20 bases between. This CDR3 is CASSISTAHRANTDTQYF. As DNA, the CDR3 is TGTGCCAGTAGTATATCGACAGCCCACCGAGCTAACACAGATACGCAGTATTTT.

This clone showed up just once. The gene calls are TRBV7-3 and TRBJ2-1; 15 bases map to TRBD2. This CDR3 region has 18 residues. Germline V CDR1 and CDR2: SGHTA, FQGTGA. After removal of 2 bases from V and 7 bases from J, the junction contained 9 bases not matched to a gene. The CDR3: CASSLARGLAGGLNEQFF. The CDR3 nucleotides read TGTGCCAGCAGCTTAGCAAGAGGACTAGCGGGAGGGCTTAATGAGCAGTTCTTC.

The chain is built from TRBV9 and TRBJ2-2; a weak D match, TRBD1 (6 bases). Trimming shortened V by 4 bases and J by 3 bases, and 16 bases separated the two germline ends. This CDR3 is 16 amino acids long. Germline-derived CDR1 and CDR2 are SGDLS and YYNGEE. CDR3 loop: CASSTQGGLDTGELFF. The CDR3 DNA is TGTGCCAGCAGCACCCAAGGGGGATTGGACACCGGGGAGCTGTTTTTT.

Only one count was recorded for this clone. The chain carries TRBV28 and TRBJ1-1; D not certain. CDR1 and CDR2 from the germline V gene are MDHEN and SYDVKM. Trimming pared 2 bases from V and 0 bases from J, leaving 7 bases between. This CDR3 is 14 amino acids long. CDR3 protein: CASSLTGMNTEAFF. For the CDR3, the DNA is TGTGCCAGCAGTTTAACGGGGATGAACACTGAAGCTTTCTTT.

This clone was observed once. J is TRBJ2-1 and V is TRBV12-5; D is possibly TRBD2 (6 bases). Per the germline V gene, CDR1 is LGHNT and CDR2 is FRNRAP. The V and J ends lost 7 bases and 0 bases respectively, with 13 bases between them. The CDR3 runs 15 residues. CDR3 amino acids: CASARSSVSYNEQFF. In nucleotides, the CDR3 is TGTGCTAGTGCCAGATCTAGCGTCTCCTACAATGAGCAGTTCTTC.

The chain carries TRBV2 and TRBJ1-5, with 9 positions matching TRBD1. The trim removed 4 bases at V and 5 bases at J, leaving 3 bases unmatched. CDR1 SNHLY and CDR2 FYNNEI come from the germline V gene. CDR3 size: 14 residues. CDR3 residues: CASSATGGYQPQHF. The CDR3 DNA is TGTGCCAGCAGTGCGACAGGGGGATATCAGCCCCAGCATTTT.

The CDR3 loop is CASSQDQAGTYTDTQYF. DNA of the CDR3: TGTGCCAGCAGCCAAGATCAGGCGGGGACTTACACAGATACGCAGTATTTT. V is TRBV3-1 (or the pseudogene TRBV3-2) and J is TRBJ2-3; possible D gene TRBD2, 6 bases. V shed 0 bases and J shed 2 bases, with 15 bases lying between them. The length of the CDR3 is 17 residues. Germline lookup yields CDR1 LGHDT and CDR2 YNNKEL (reference sequence).

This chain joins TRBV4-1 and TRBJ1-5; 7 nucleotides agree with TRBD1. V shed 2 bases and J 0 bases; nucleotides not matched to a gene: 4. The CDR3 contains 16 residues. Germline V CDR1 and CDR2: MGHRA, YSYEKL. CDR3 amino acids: CASSQTGAYSNQPQHF. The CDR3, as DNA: TGCGCCAGCAGCCAAACAGGGGCTTATAGCAATCAGCCCCAGCATTTT.

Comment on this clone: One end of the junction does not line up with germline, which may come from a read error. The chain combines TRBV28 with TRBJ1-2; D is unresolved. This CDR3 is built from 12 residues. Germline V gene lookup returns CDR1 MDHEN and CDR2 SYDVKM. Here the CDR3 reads CASSLYEGAARF. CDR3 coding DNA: TGTGCCAGCAGTTTATACGAGGGAGCGGCACGCTTC.

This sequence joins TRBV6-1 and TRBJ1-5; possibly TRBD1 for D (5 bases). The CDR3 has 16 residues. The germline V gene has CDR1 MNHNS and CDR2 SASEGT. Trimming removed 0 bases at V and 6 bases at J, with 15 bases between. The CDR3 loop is CASSEAYPGFGQPQHF. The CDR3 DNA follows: TGTGCCAGCAGTGAAGCTTACCCAGGGTTCGGTCAGCCCCAGCATTTT.

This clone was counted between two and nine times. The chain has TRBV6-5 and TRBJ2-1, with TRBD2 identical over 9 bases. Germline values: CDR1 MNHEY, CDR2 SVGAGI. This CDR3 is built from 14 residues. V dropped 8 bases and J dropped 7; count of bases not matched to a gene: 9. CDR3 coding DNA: TGTGCCAGCGTTATGCTAGCGGGATCAAATGAGCAGTTCTTC. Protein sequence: CASVMLAGSNEQFF.

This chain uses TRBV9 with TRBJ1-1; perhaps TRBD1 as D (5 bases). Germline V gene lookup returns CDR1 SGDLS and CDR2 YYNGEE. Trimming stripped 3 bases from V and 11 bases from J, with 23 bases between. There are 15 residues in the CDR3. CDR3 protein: CASSAIPSGVGGAFF. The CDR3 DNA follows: TGTGCCAGCAGCGCCATCCCCTCCGGGGTCGGGGGGGCTTTCTTT. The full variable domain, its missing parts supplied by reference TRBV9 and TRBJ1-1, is DSGVTQTPKHLITATGQRVTLRCSPRSGDLSVYWYQQSLDQGLQFLIQYYNGEERAKGNILERFSAQQFPDLHSELNLSSLELGDSALYFCASSAIPSGVGGAFFGQGTRLTVV.